A single T cell receptor beta chain is shown here with its context. The table came from immunoSEQ multiplex PCR; TCRdb's copy has only in-frame clones and leaves some out. This sample has 270,000 or so clones, with roughly 84% found just once. These data belong to a study of blood T cell repertoires in COVID-19. Study overall: COVID-19 samples from acute and convalescent phases originated in the United States, Italy and Spain. T cells, B-cell-depleted T cells, or PBMCs provided the cDNA or gDNA that served as material.

CDR3 size: 20 residues. V gave up 0 bases and J gave up 8 bases; unmatched junction bases: 17. From germline, CDR1 is MNHEY and CDR2 SVGEGT. The sequence derives from a woman younger than 35 with acute or convalescent COVID-19. The sequencing input was peripheral blood. The rearrangement joins TRBV6-2 or TRBV6-3 to TRBJ2-1, with 12 bases fitting TRBD1. CDR3 bases: TGTGCCAGCAGTTACTCCTTTGGGACAGGGGGCGAGTCCAGATGGGATGAGCAGTTCTTC. Its protein is CASSYSFGTGGESRWDEQFF.